This entry lists 21 T cell receptor beta chains sequenced from one sample in a study of blood T cell repertoires in COVID-19. Generated by immunoSEQ multiplex PCR, the TCRdb table keeps only in-frame clones and is missing some. Of approximately 160,000 clones listed, around four fifths were seen once; the top ten hold around 2.7%. Sequencing was performed on peripheral blood. These receptors all come from a man in his 70s with acute or convalescent COVID-19.

This chain joins TRBV21-1 and TRBJ2-7; no check of the table's D call, TRBD2, against the DNA was made. TRBV21-1 is annotated as a pseudogene. CDR3 length: 18 residues. The CDR3 is CASSKTGASGRGHHEQYF. As DNA, the CDR3 is TGTGCCAGCAGCAAAACGGGGGCTAGCGGGAGGGGGCACCACGAGCAGTACTTC.

The rearrangement links TRBV4-1 to TRBJ2-3, with 8 nucleotides matching TRBD1. The CDR3 has 15 residues. V trimming: 5 bases; J trimming: 1 base; junction bases outside the gene matches: 5. Germline V gene data show CDR1 as MGHRA and CDR2 as YSYEKL. CDR3 sequence reads: CASSYPGQGTDTQYF. CDR3 DNA sequence: TGCGCCAGCAGCTATCCGGGACAGGGCACAGATACGCAGTATTTT.

The CDR3 DNA follows: TGTGCCAGCAGGGCGGGTCGGCCGAACACTGAAGCTTTCTTT. Amino acids: CASRAGRPNTEAFF. This chain uses TRBV7-3 with TRBJ1-1, with D unclear. The CDR3 covers 14 residues. The V end was cut by 6 bases, the J end by 1 base, with 12 bases between. Germline V gene lookup returns CDR1 SGHTA and CDR2 FQGTGA.

V is TRBV18 and J is TRBJ2-1; perhaps TRBD1 as D (6 bases). From germline, CDR1 is KGHSH and CDR2 LQKENI. V lost 3 bases and J 4 bases, leaving 13 bases between the germline ends. The CDR3 extends over 15 amino acids. CDR3 residues: CASSPQGPPYNEQFF. CDR3 nucleotide sequence: TGTGCCAGCTCACCGCAGGGGCCCCCTTACAATGAGCAGTTCTTC.

The chain couples TRBV11-2 to TRBJ1-1; D might be TRBD1 (5 bases). This CDR3 region has 14 residues. Germline assignment: CDR1 SGHAT and CDR2 FQNNGV. Trimming cost V 7 bases and J 11 bases, with 23 bases left between them. CDR3: CASNQPQGGEIAFF. The CDR3, as DNA: TGTGCCAGCAACCAACCCCAGGGAGGAGAGATCGCTTTCTTT.

The chain links TRBV7-9 to TRBJ2-3; the D gene is possibly TRBD2 (5 bases). This CDR3 has 16 residues. From germline, CDR1 is SEHNR and CDR2 FQNEAQ (reference sequence). V was pared by 5 bases and J by 0 bases, with 15 bases between. The DNA of the CDR3 is TGTGCCAGCAGCCCCTACGGACTCGCTAGCACAGATACGCAGTATTTT. It translates to CASSPYGLASTDTQYF.

V and J are TRBV18 and TRBJ2-1, with 8 bases aligning to TRBD1. The J segment lost 5 bases and the V segment lost 3 bases, leaving 6 bases of the junction unmatched. Per germline, CDR1 KGHSH and CDR2 LQKENI. This CDR3 has 15 residues. The CDR3 here is CASSPRTGIDNEQFF. The CDR3 DNA follows: TGTGCCAGCTCACCCAGGACAGGGATTGACAATGAGCAGTTCTTC. The full variable domain, with the rest looked up from reference TRBV18 and TRBJ2-1, is NAGVMQNPRHLVRRRGQEARLRCSPMKGHSHVYWYRQLPEEGLKFMVYLQKENIIDESGMPKERFSAEFPKEGPSILRIQQVVRGDSAAYFCASSPRTGIDNEQFFGPGTRLTVL.

This chain joins TRBV5-1 and TRBJ2-3; D uncertain. Germline V lookup: CDR1 SGHRS, CDR2 YFSETQ. The germline V and J ends were trimmed by 4 bases and 0 bases, with 21 bases remaining between them. This CDR3 spans 18 amino acids. The CDR3: CASSPDFTVRSSTDTQYF. The CDR3 region has the DNA TGCGCCAGCAGCCCAGACTTCACGGTGAGGTCTAGCACAGATACGCAGTATTTT.

The chain recombines TRBV19 with TRBJ2-7; tentative D call: TRBD2 (6 bases). V gave up 1 base and J gave up 2 bases, with 6 bases separating them. The V gene's germline CDR1 is LNHDA and CDR2 SQIVND (reference sequence). CDR3 size: 13 residues. CDR3 residues: CASSIAGAYEQYF. CDR3 nucleotide sequence: TGTGCCAGTAGTATAGCGGGGGCCTACGAGCAGTACTTC. The full variable domain, in which reference TRBV19 and TRBJ2-7 provide the parts outside the CDR3, is DGGITQSPKYLFRKEGQNVTLSCEQNLNHDAMYWYRQDPGQGLRLIYYSQIVNDFQKGDIAEGYSVSREKKESFPLTVTSAQKNPTAFYLCASSIAGAYEQYFGPGTRLTVT.

V is TRBV6-5 and J is TRBJ1-1; 8 nucleotides match TRBD1. CDR1 and CDR2 (germline): MNHEY, SVGAGI. The CDR3 runs to 13 residues. V shed 11 bases, J shed 6 bases, and the junction held 11 bases outside the gene matches. The CDR3 is CASRTGRQAEAFF. CDR3 DNA sequence: TGTGCCTCAAGGACAGGGCGGCAGGCTGAAGCTTTCTTT.

The rearrangement uses TRBV19 and TRBJ1-4; 9 bases fit TRBD1. The CDR3 loop spans 15 amino acids. Losses at the gene ends were 5 bases for V and 11 bases for J; bases not matched to a gene: 12. Germline assignment: CDR1 LNHDA and CDR2 SQIVND (reference sequence). DNA for the CDR3: TGTGCCAGTAGTTGGACGGGACAGGGAAGTAGCAAACTGTTTTTT. Amino acid sequence: CASSWTGQGSSKLFF.

This chain joins TRBV24-1 and TRBJ1-5; D remains ambiguous. The germline gives CDR1 KGHDR, CDR2 SFDVKD. The length of the CDR3 is 16 residues. V lost 1 base and J 0 bases, leaving 9 bases between the germline ends. The CDR3 DNA sequence: TGTGCCACCAGTGATTTTCCGCCCAGTAGCAATCAGCCCCAGCATTTT. This encodes CATSDFPPSSNQPQHF.

The chain couples TRBV5-1 to TRBJ1-5; 11 nucleotides align to TRBD1. Per germline, CDR1 SGHRS and CDR2 YFSETQ. Germline trimming cut 4 bases from V and 6 bases from J; bases unmatched to any gene: 6. The CDR3 sequence is 15 residues long. CDR3 nucleotides: TGCGCCAGCAGCGTCGGACAGGGGGCGGGTCAGCCCCAGCATTTT. Its translation: CASSVGQGAGQPQHF.

V is TRBV6-7 and J is TRBJ1-1; no firm D call. TRBV6-7 qualifies as an ORF whose function is uncertain. V lost 7 bases and J 1 base, leaving 7 bases between the germline ends. The CDR3 has 12 amino acids. The CDR3 loop reads CASKPGNTEAFF. CDR3 nucleotides: TGTGCCAGCAAGCCGGGGAACACTGAAGCTTTCTTT.

This rearrangement joins TRBV4-1 to TRBJ1-2, with D unclear. Germline loops: CDR1 MGHRA, CDR2 YSYEKL. This CDR3 spans 15 amino acids. Deletions cut 2 bases from V and 4 bases from J, with 14 bases between. CDR3 DNA: TGCGCCAGCAGCCAAAATGAGGTGCGGAGCTATGGCTACACCTTC. Translated, it gives CASSQNEVRSYGYTF.

The rearrangement joins TRBV6-4 to TRBJ2-3; D unresolved. CDR3 length: 15 residues. The germline CDR1 and CDR2 sequences are MRHNA and SNTAGT. Trimming took 7 bases from V and 1 from J, leaving 15 bases between them. The DNA of the CDR3 is TGTGCCAGCACCGAGCAGGCAGGCCGCACAGATACGCAGTATTTT. Amino acids: CASTEQAGRTDTQYF.

The chain links TRBV7-8 to TRBJ1-2, with 12 bases fitting TRBD1. This CDR3 spans 16 amino acids. Losses at the gene ends were 1 base for V and 7 bases for J; bases not matched to a gene: 7. Germline loops: CDR1 SGHVS, CDR2 FQNEAQ. The DNA for the CDR3 is TGTGCCAGCAGCTTAGGGGGACAGGGGGCACGACCTGGCTACACCTTC. It encodes CASSLGGQGARPGYTF.

This clone was detected only once. The chain uses TRBV28 and TRBJ2-7, with 9 bases fitting TRBD2. Germline V gene data show CDR1 as MDHEN and CDR2 as SYDVKM. The CDR3 spans 18 residues. V gave up 5 bases and J gave up 0 bases; unmatched junction bases: 14. In DNA, the CDR3 is TGTGCCAGCAGTCCCCCTGGGGCTAGCGGGACTAGCTCCTACGAGCAGTACTTC. Translated: CASSPPGASGTSSYEQYF. Complete variable domain (other parts from reference TRBV28 and TRBJ2-7): DVKVTQSSRYLVKRTGEKVFLECVQDMDHENMFWYRQDPGLGLRLIYFSYDVKMKEKGDIPEGYSVSREKKERFSLILESASTNQTSMYLCASSPPGASGTSSYEQYFGPGTRLTVT.

The chain employs TRBV3-1 (or the pseudogene TRBV3-2) and TRBJ1-1, with 7 bases matching TRBD1. This CDR3 region has 12 residues. The germline CDR1 and CDR2 sequences are LGHDT and YNNKEL (reference sequence). Unmatched junction bases numbered 7, after V lost 4 bases and J lost 11 bases. In nucleotides, the CDR3 is TGTGCCAGCAGCCTCGACAGGGTAGAGGCTTTCTTT. This codes for CASSLDRVEAFF.

The V call is TRBV10-3, the J call TRBJ2-2; D is uncertain. In germline, CDR1 is ENHRY, CDR2 SYGVKD. This CDR3 region has 16 residues. With 3 bases removed from V and 4 bases from J, the gap between germline ends came to 15 bases. For the CDR3, the DNA is TGTGCCATCAGTGATCCCCCCGCTAGAGGCACCGGGGAGCTGTTTTTT. This translates into CAISDPPARGTGELFF.

In this sample, this clone turned up once. The V gene is TRBV12-2, the J gene TRBJ2-7; the D call TRBD1 from the table was never checked on the DNA. TRBV12-2 is listed as a pseudogene. This CDR3 region has 16 residues. The CDR3 loop reads CASRLAQKGVFHEQYF. In DNA, the CDR3 is TGTGCAAGTCGCTTAGCCCAAAAGGGGGTTTTCCACGAGCAGTACTTC.